The rows below give T cell receptor beta chains drawn from one sample of a study of blood T cell repertoires in COVID-19. Sequencing used immunoSEQ multiplex PCR; TCRdb keeps in-frame clones, though not all of them. The sample has 75,000 to 95,000 clones, less than 85% seen once. Input material: peripheral blood. The source is a man in his 70s with COVID-19, enrolled during active disease. Each CDR3 is given with its conserved first and last residue. The D gene is left open where the match is weak. The size entry is marked missing in some rows and otherwise reads once, few, many or a size class.

D	V	J	size	DNA	CDR3
TRBD1	TRBV5-4	TRBJ1-2	.	TGTGCCAGCAGCCTAACCTTCGGACAGGGGAACTATGGCTACACCTTC	CASSLTFGQGNYGYTF
.	TRBV30	TRBJ1-5	.	TGTGCCTGGAGTCCGGGGGGCAGCGGCAATCAGCCCCAGCATTTT	CAWSPGGSGNQPQHF
.	TRBV9	TRBJ2-1	.	TGTGCCAGCATGGCGGGTCCCAGTAACAATGAGCAGTTCTTC	CASMAGPSNNEQFF
TRBD2	TRBV5-1	TRBJ2-2	.	TGCGCCAGCAGTAATAGCGGGAGGAACACCGGGGAGCTGTTTTTT	CASSNSGRNTGELFF
TRBD2	TRBV4-3	TRBJ2-2	few	TGCGCCAGCAGCCCACAAGCGGGAGGGGTCACCGGGGAGCTGTTTTTT	CASSPQAGGVTGELFF
TRBD1	TRBV6-6	TRBJ2-3	.	TGTGCCAGCAGCGACAGGGGGCGGAGCACAGATACGCAGTATTTT	CASSDRGRSTDTQYF
.	TRBV11-2	TRBJ2-3	.	TGTGCCAGCAGCGGAAGAGCGGTTAGCACAGATACGCAGTATTTT	CASSGRAVSTDTQYF
.	TRBV4-3	TRBJ1-4	.	TGCGCCAGCAGCAAGGTAAGACAACCCCCTGGTGAAAAACTGTTTTTT	CASSKVRQPPGEKLFF
.	TRBV2	TRBJ1-1	.	TGTGCCAGCAGTGCTGAGAGATTCATGAACACTGAAGCTTTCTTT	CASSAERFMNTEAFF
.	TRBV9	TRBJ2-7	few	TGTGCCAGCAGCGTAGCGGGGAGTACCCTCTACGAGCAGTACTTC	CASSVAGSTLYEQYF
.	TRBV5-4	TRBJ2-7	once	TGTGCCAGCAGCCTAATCGGCGGGAAGGGCCACGAGCAGTACTTC	CASSLIGGKGHEQYF
.	TRBV7-9	TRBJ1-4	.	TGTGCCAGCAGCTTAGGGGCACTTGGGCCTGAAAAACTGTTTTTT	CASSLGALGPEKLFF
TRBD2	TRBV7-3	TRBJ2-5	.	TGTGCCAGCAGCTTAACCCCGAGGGCTAGCGGGAAAGAGACCCAGTACTTC	CASSLTPRASGKETQYF
TRBD2	TRBV3-1/TRBV3-2	TRBJ2-2	.	TGTGCCAGCGCAAAAGCGGGAGGGATCTCCGGGGAGCTGTTTTTT	CASAKAGGISGELFF
.	TRBV4-2	TRBJ1-2	medium-sized	TGTGCCAGCAGCCAGGAGTACAGGGAAGTAGAGAACTATGGCTACACCTTC	CASSQEYREVENYGYTF
TRBD2	TRBV6-5	TRBJ2-7	.	TGTGCCAGCAGTTATACCCAGGGACTAGAGACCGAGCAGTACTTC	CASSYTQGLETEQYF
TRBD2	TRBV6-5	TRBJ2-1	.	TGTGCCAGCAGTTATACACTAGCGGGGTCCTACAATGAGCAGTTCTTC	CASSYTLAGSYNEQFF
.	TRBV7-2	TRBJ2-1	.	TGTGCCAGCAGCTTGGTCGGGACAAACTACAATGAGCAGTTCTTC	CASSLVGTNYNEQFF
.	TRBV18	TRBJ2-2	.	TGTGCCAGCTCACCCCCGACGTCCAGGCCCGGGGAGCTGTTTTTT	CASSPPTSRPGELFF
TRBD1	TRBV27	TRBJ2-3	.	TGTGCCAGCAGTTTGGGGATTCGACAGGGTCGAGATACGCAGTATTTT	CASSLGIRQGRDTQYF
.	TRBV4-3	TRBJ1-1	.	TGCGCCAGCAGCCAAGTCAGCGGGTACACTGAAGCTTTCTTT	CASSQVSGYTEAFF
.	TRBV11-1	TRBJ2-1	.	TGTGCCAGCAGCTTAGGTCGGTACAATGAGCAGTTCTTC	CASSLGRYNEQFF
TRBD1	TRBV3-1/TRBV3-2	TRBJ1-2	.	TGTGCCAGCAGCCATGAGATTGGGACAGGCTATGGCTACACCTTC	CASSHEIGTGYGYTF
.	TRBV13	TRBJ2-7	few	TGTGCCAGCAGCTCCACAGGGGGGGTGGGCGAGCAGTACTTC	CASSSTGGVGEQYF
TRBD2	TRBV15	TRBJ2-1	.	TGTGCCACCAGCAGAGATCTGGGACTAGCGGGAGGGGGAGAGCAGTTCTTC	CATSRDLGLAGGGEQFF
.	TRBV24-1	TRBJ2-6	once	TGTGCCACCGGGGGGGCACCCTCTGGGGCCAACGTCCTGACTTTC	CATGGAPSGANVLTF
TRBD1	TRBV28	TRBJ2-7	once	TGTGCCAGCAGTTTAATGAGACAGGGGTTGACCTACGAGCAGTACTTC	CASSLMRQGLTYEQYF
TRBD1	TRBV2	TRBJ1-5	.	TGTGCCAGCGATAGGTGGGGACCGGGACAGAGGATTCAGCCCCAGCATTTT	CASDRWGPGQRIQPQHF
.	TRBV29-1	TRBJ2-2	.	TGCAGCGTTGAAGATCCCTTTACCGGGGAGCTGTTTTTT	CSVEDPFTGELFF
.	TRBV3-1/TRBV3-2	TRBJ1-4	.	TGTGCCAGCAGCCAAGTTACCGGTAGAGAAAAACTGTTTTTT	CASSQVTGREKLFF
.	TRBV27	TRBJ1-6	.	TGTGCCAGCAGCCTCTTCAGCGCTCCCTATAATTCACCCCTCCACTTT	CASSLFSAPYNSPLHF
TRBD1	TRBV24-1	TRBJ1-5	.	TGTGCCACCAGTGCAGGGGGTTTTAATCAGCCCCAGCATTTT	CATSAGGFNQPQHF
TRBD1	TRBV9	TRBJ1-6	few	TGTGCCAGCAGCGTAGGGGCCGACAGGGTAGGGTCACCCCTCCACTTT	CASSVGADRVGSPLHF
.	TRBV28	TRBJ2-6	.	TGTGCCAGCAGTCCATCCCATTCTGGGGCCAACGTCCTGACTTTC	CASSPSHSGANVLTF
TRBD1	TRBV7-2	TRBJ1-4	.	TGTGCCAGCAGCTTAGGACAGGGACAGGGAGGTTGGCTGTTTTTT	CASSLGQGQGGWLFF
.	TRBV20-1	TRBJ1-1	.	TGCAGTGCTACCCCCAGGGAAGCTTTCTTT	CSATPREAFF
TRBD2	TRBV19	TRBJ2-7	.	TGTGCCAGTAGTTTGAGACTAGCGGGAGTCATCGGAGACTACGAGCAGTACTTC	CASSLRLAGVIGDYEQYF
TRBD1	TRBV28	TRBJ1-1	.	TGTGCCAGCAGTTCAATTTTGGGACAGATAAACACTGAAGCTTTCTTT	CASSSILGQINTEAFF
.	TRBV10-3	TRBJ2-3	.	TGTGCCATCCGGAGGTCGGGGGATACGCAGTATTTT	CAIRRSGDTQYF
TRBD1	TRBV9	TRBJ1-2	.	TGTGCCAGCAGCCCCTCAGGGGGTCCGGAGGGCTACACCTTC	CASSPSGGPEGYTF
.	TRBV7-7	TRBJ2-5	.	TGTGCTAGCAGCTCGGACAGACAAGAGACCCAGTACTTC	CASSSDRQETQYF
.	TRBV4-3	TRBJ1-2	few	TGCGCCAGCAGCCAAGATCTTCACTCCTATGGCTACACCTTC	CASSQDLHSYGYTF
.	TRBV9	TRBJ2-7	.	TGTGCCAGCAGCGCCGCAGGGGCGTGGTACGAGCAGTACTTC	CASSAAGAWYEQYF
.	TRBV10-3	TRBJ1-6	.	TGTGCCATCAGCAAGACAGGCGCGGATTCACCCCTCCACTTT	CAISKTGADSPLHF
TRBD1	TRBV12-3/TRBV12-4	TRBJ1-1	.	TGTGCCAGCAGTTCCGGACAGGGGGCGGCTTTCTTT	CASSSGQGAAFF
TRBD1	TRBV28	TRBJ1-4	.	TGTGCCAGCAGTTTAGGAGACAGGGTGGGTGGTGAAAAACTGTTTTTT	CASSLGDRVGGEKLFF
.	TRBV6-5	TRBJ2-1	.	TGTGCCAGCAGTTACGGGGCTTCGATTACCAATGAGCAGTTCTTC	CASSYGASITNEQFF
.	TRBV30	TRBJ2-1	few	TGTGCCTGGAGTGTCGAAGCCCGCAATGAGCAGTTCTTC	CAWSVEARNEQFF
TRBD1	TRBV28	TRBJ1-1	once	TGTGCCAGCAGCACCACAGGGGGCGCGAGCACTGAAGCTTTCTTT	CASSTTGGASTEAFF
.	TRBV5-1	TRBJ2-7	few	TGCGCCAGCAGCTTAACAGGGATGTCCTACGAGCAGTACTTC	CASSLTGMSYEQYF